This T cell receptor (beta chain) came from a study of neoadjuvant anti-PD-1 for oral cavity cancer. Study as a whole: Before surgery, most patients got three to four biweekly 3 mg/kg nivolumab doses.

Measured with immunoSEQ multiplex PCR; TCRdb has only the in-frame clones, and not every one. The sample comprises over 11,000 clones, over 70% of which are singletons, and approximately 2.2% rests with the top ten. Turning to this clone: The antigen remains undetermined.

Study-level results: Higher pretreatment blood Treg/Th17 ratios correlated with higher pretreatment blood and lower post-treatment tumor TCRbeta clonality.

Time point denoted: after neoadjuvant nivolumab, at surgical resection. Patients had HPV-negative, locally advanced oral cavity squamous cell carcinoma. Analysis of PBMCs was direct, with no culture step. The sequenced sample was PBMCs, obtained after nivolumab (anti-PD-1) treatment. This sequence originates from a person between 40 and 80 years old with oral cavity squamous cell carcinoma.

CDR3 sequence: CASSFDTTGGDEQYF. The CDR3 DNA is TGCGCCAGCAGCTTTGATACGACAGGGGGCGACGAGCAGTACTTC. The chain combines TRBV5-1 with TRBJ2-7, with 10 positions matching TRBD1. The CDR3 has 15 residues. CDR1 is SGHRS, CDR2 YFSETQ, per germline. J gave up 5 bases and V 2 bases, and 7 bases lay outside the gene matches.